A selection of T cell receptor beta chains follows, all from one sample in a study of early T cells in non-severe SARS-CoV-2 infection. TCRdb called the 5' RACE reads again in MiXCR, with one record for every CDR3 protein. This sample has more than 20,000 distinct CDR3 sequences, with roughly 4.4% found just once. The sequencing input was whole blood. The receptors originated from an adult who was a healthcare worker with PCR-confirmed SARS-CoV-2 infection or an uninfected control (not recorded which). Each CDR3 is given with its conserved first and last residue. The D gene is left open where the match is weak. The size of a clone is reported for some rows only, either as once, few or many, or as a class for expanded clones.

clone size: many
V gene: TRBV20-1
CDR3 length: 13
J gene: TRBJ2-1
D gene: TRBD2
CDR3 protein: CSAAGTIYNEQFF
CDR3 DNA: TGCAGTGCTGCCGGGACTATCTACAATGAGCAGTTCTTC

clone size: NA
V gene: TRBV9
CDR3 length: 14
J gene: TRBJ2-3
D gene: NA
CDR3 protein: CASSVMTSGDTQYF
CDR3 DNA: TGTGCCAGCAGCGTAATGACTAGTGGAGATACGCAGTATTTT

clone size: many
V gene: TRBV12-3/TRBV12-4
CDR3 length: 14
J gene: TRBJ1-2
D gene: TRBD1
CDR3 protein: CASSLAGGWRGYTF
CDR3 DNA: TGTGCCAGCAGTTTAGCAGGGGGCTGGAGAGGCTACACCTTC

clone size: NA
V gene: TRBV4-3
CDR3 length: 13
J gene: TRBJ2-1
D gene: NA
CDR3 protein: CASSQDREGEQFF
CDR3 DNA: TGCGCCAGCAGCCAAGATAGAGAGGGTGAGCAGTTCTTC

clone size: NA
V gene: TRBV20-1
CDR3 length: 14
J gene: TRBJ2-5
D gene: TRBD1
CDR3 protein: CSARAGTGEETQYF
CDR3 DNA: TGCAGTGCTAGAGCCGGGACAGGGGAAGAGACCCAGTACTTC

clone size: few
V gene: TRBV20-1
CDR3 length: 14
J gene: TRBJ2-1
D gene: NA
CDR3 protein: CSARLPSGYNEQFF
CDR3 DNA: TGCAGTGCTAGACTACCTAGTGGGTACAATGAGCAGTTCTTC

clone size: NA
V gene: TRBV20-1
CDR3 length: 16
J gene: TRBJ2-1
D gene: TRBD2
CDR3 protein: CSARSSGTSGRSEQFF
CDR3 DNA: TGCAGTGCTCGATCCTCCGGGACTAGCGGGAGATCTGAGCAGTTCTTC

clone size: many
V gene: TRBV12-3/TRBV12-4
CDR3 length: 14
J gene: TRBJ2-7
D gene: NA
CDR3 protein: CASSLGLPPYEQYF
CDR3 DNA: TGTGCCAGCAGCCTCGGACTGCCACCCTACGAGCAGTACTTC

clone size: many
V gene: TRBV27
CDR3 length: 15
J gene: TRBJ2-1
D gene: TRBD2
CDR3 protein: CASCSSGLLYNEQFF
CDR3 DNA: TGTGCCAGCTGCTCTAGCGGCCTCCTATACAATGAGCAGTTCTTC

clone size: many
V gene: TRBV19
CDR3 length: 16
J gene: TRBJ1-5
D gene: NA
CDR3 protein: CASSILPGQRNQPQHF
CDR3 DNA: TGTGCCAGTAGTATTCTCCCCGGACAGCGCAATCAGCCCCAGCATTTT

clone size: many
V gene: TRBV6-6
CDR3 length: 14
J gene: TRBJ2-7
D gene: TRBD1
CDR3 protein: CASSYFGQGWEQYF
CDR3 DNA: TGTGCCAGCAGTTACTTCGGACAGGGGTGGGAGCAGTACTTC

clone size: NA
V gene: TRBV7-3
CDR3 length: 15
J gene: TRBJ2-3
D gene: TRBD2
CDR3 protein: CASSPGLAGADTQYF
CDR3 DNA: TGTGCCAGCAGCCCGGGACTAGCGGGAGCAGATACGCAGTATTTT

clone size: many
V gene: TRBV3-1
CDR3 length: 15
J gene: TRBJ1-4
D gene: TRBD1
CDR3 protein: CASSQSDRADEKLFF
CDR3 DNA: TGTGCCAGCAGCCAATCAGACAGGGCGGATGAAAAACTGTTTTTT

clone size: many
V gene: TRBV29-1
CDR3 length: 13
J gene: TRBJ1-5
D gene: TRBD1
CDR3 protein: CSVARGLGQPQHF
CDR3 DNA: TGCAGCGTTGCCAGGGGGCTTGGTCAGCCCCAGCATTTT

clone size: many
V gene: TRBV27
CDR3 length: 16
J gene: TRBJ2-1
D gene: TRBD2
CDR3 protein: CASSTPSGSSYNEQFF
CDR3 DNA: TGTGCCAGCAGTACACCTAGCGGGAGCTCCTACAATGAGCAGTTCTTC

clone size: many
V gene: TRBV9
CDR3 length: 15
J gene: TRBJ2-5
D gene: NA
CDR3 protein: CASSVRQGIQETQYF
CDR3 DNA: TGTGCCAGCAGCGTACGTCAGGGGATCCAAGAGACCCAGTACTTC

clone size: many
V gene: TRBV27
CDR3 length: 13
J gene: TRBJ2-6
D gene: NA
CDR3 protein: CASSLSGANVLTF
CDR3 DNA: TGTGCCAGCAGTTTATCCGGGGCCAACGTCCTGACTTTC

clone size: many
V gene: TRBV29-1
CDR3 length: 12
J gene: TRBJ1-2
D gene: NA
CDR3 protein: CSVEVGPGGYTF
CDR3 DNA: TGCAGCGTTGAGGTGGGCCCCGGTGGCTACACCTTC

clone size: many
V gene: TRBV5-1
CDR3 length: 13
J gene: TRBJ2-7
D gene: NA
CDR3 protein: CASSPAEGEAQYF
CDR3 DNA: TGCGCCAGCAGCCCGGCCGAGGGGGAAGCGCAGTACTTC

clone size: medium-sized
V gene: TRBV13
CDR3 length: 17
J gene: TRBJ2-1
D gene: TRBD2
CDR3 protein: CASSLGLAGFSYNEQFF
CDR3 DNA: TGTGCCAGCAGCTTAGGACTAGCGGGATTCTCCTACAATGAGCAGTTCTTC

clone size: many
V gene: TRBV5-1
CDR3 length: 16
J gene: TRBJ2-3
D gene: NA
CDR3 protein: CASSQIPRQRTDTQYF
CDR3 DNA: TGCGCCAGCAGCCAAATACCACGGCAACGCACAGATACGCAGTATTTT

clone size: many
V gene: TRBV20-1
CDR3 length: 15
J gene: TRBJ1-1
D gene: NA
CDR3 protein: CSAREFGGRVPEAFF
CDR3 DNA: TGCAGTGCTAGAGAGTTTGGGGGTCGTGTCCCTGAAGCTTTCTTT

clone size: few
V gene: TRBV29-1
CDR3 length: 12
J gene: TRBJ1-1
D gene: NA
CDR3 protein: CSGGERNTEAFF
CDR3 DNA: TGCAGCGGGGGGGAACGGAACACTGAAGCTTTCTTT

clone size: many
V gene: TRBV6-2/TRBV6-3
CDR3 length: 17
J gene: TRBJ2-4
D gene: TRBD2
CDR3 protein: CASSYSPGTSGTDIQYF
CDR3 DNA: TGTGCCAGCAGTTACTCCCCCGGGACTAGCGGCACGGACATTCAGTACTTC

clone size: few
V gene: TRBV7-9
CDR3 length: 13
J gene: TRBJ2-2
D gene: NA
CDR3 protein: CASSLQRTGELFF
CDR3 DNA: TGTGCCAGCAGCCTTCAGCGGACCGGGGAGCTGTTTTTT

clone size: NA
V gene: TRBV2
CDR3 length: 16
J gene: TRBJ2-2
D gene: TRBD1
CDR3 protein: CVSRDGTGTYTGELFF
CDR3 DNA: TGTGTCAGCAGAGACGGGACAGGAACCTACACCGGGGAGCTGTTTTTT

clone size: many
V gene: TRBV15
CDR3 length: 14
J gene: TRBJ1-4
D gene: NA
CDR3 protein: CATSRQGTNEKLFF
CDR3 DNA: TGTGCCACCAGCAGACAGGGTACTAATGAAAAACTGTTTTTT

clone size: NA
V gene: TRBV28
CDR3 length: 13
J gene: TRBJ1-1
D gene: TRBD1
CDR3 protein: CASSFQGATEAFF
CDR3 DNA: TGTGCCAGCAGTTTTCAGGGGGCCACTGAAGCTTTCTTT

clone size: many
V gene: TRBV6-1
CDR3 length: 11
J gene: TRBJ2-3
D gene: NA
CDR3 protein: CAGAFTDTQYF
CDR3 DNA: TGTGCCGGAGCATTCACAGATACGCAGTATTTT

clone size: many
V gene: TRBV12-3/TRBV12-4
CDR3 length: 14
J gene: TRBJ1-5
D gene: NA
CDR3 protein: CASSLEGPNQPQHF
CDR3 DNA: TGTGCCAGCAGTTTAGAGGGCCCCAATCAGCCCCAGCATTTT

clone size: many
V gene: TRBV18
CDR3 length: 14
J gene: TRBJ1-4
D gene: NA
CDR3 protein: CASSPQGVGEKLFF
CDR3 DNA: TGTGCCAGCTCACCCCAGGGTGTTGGGGAAAAACTGTTTTTT

clone size: few
V gene: TRBV6-2/TRBV6-3
CDR3 length: 17
J gene: TRBJ2-7
D gene: NA
CDR3 protein: CASSWTGRTEFTYEQYF
CDR3 DNA: TGTGCCAGCAGTTGGACGGGACGAACAGAATTCACCTACGAGCAGTACTTC

clone size: many
V gene: TRBV5-1
CDR3 length: 15
J gene: TRBJ2-2
D gene: NA
CDR3 protein: CASSLQPGVTGELFF
CDR3 DNA: TGCGCCAGCAGCTTGCAGCCGGGGGTTACCGGGGAGCTGTTTTTT

clone size: many
V gene: TRBV29-1
CDR3 length: 13
J gene: TRBJ2-7
D gene: NA
CDR3 protein: CSGRIGKGNEQYF
CDR3 DNA: TGCAGCGGAAGGATAGGGAAGGGGAACGAGCAGTACTTC

clone size: many
V gene: TRBV6-2/TRBV6-3
CDR3 length: 13
J gene: TRBJ1-5
D gene: NA
CDR3 protein: CASSYDRTQPQHF
CDR3 DNA: TGTGCCAGCAGTTACGACCGGACTCAGCCCCAGCATTTT